The clone carrying this TCR beta chain was seen a single time. These data originate in a study of blood T cell repertoires in COVID-19. V gave up 5 bases and J gave up 4 bases; unmatched junction bases: 14. Looked up from germline, CDR1 is MNHEY and CDR2 is SMNVEV (reference sequence). The CDR3 totals 17 residues. Sequencing was performed with immunoSEQ multiplex PCR; in TCRdb, only in-frame clones are kept and a portion is missing. The sample has 30,000 to 35,000 clones; around 73% are singletons. This clonotype was obtained from a woman aged 60-75 years with acute or convalescent COVID-19. This chain links TRBV27 with TRBJ1-2; TRBD1 matches at 9 bases. Sample: peripheral blood. The CDR3 is CASSKRPGQGGFYGYTF. The CDR3 DNA reads as TGTGCCAGCAGTAAACGCCCGGGACAGGGAGGGTTCTATGGCTACACCTTC.